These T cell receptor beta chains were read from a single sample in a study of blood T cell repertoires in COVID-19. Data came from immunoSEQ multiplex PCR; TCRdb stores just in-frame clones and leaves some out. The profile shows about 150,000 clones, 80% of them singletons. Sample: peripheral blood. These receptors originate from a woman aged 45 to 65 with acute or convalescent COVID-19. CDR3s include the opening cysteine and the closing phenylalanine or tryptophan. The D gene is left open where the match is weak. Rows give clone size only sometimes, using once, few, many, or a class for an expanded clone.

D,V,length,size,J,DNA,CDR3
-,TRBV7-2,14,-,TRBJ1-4,TGTGCCAGCAGCTTCCAGGGGAACCCCAGGGAACTGTTTTTT,CASSFQGNPRELFF
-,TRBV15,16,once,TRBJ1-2,TGTGCCACCAGCAGAGGCGGGGCCGCCGCTAACTATGGCTACACCTTC,CATSRGGAAANYGYTF
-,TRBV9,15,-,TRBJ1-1,TGTGCCAGCTCAGGTCCGGGGATTCAAAACACTGAAGCTTTCTTT,CASSGPGIQNTEAFF
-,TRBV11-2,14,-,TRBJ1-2,TGTGCCAGCAGCTTAGGGACAGCTTTCCATGGCTACACCTTC,CASSLGTAFHGYTF
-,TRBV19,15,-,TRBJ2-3,TGTGCCAGTAGTACTCACGGGGTTAGCACAGATACGCAGTATTTT,CASSTHGVSTDTQYF
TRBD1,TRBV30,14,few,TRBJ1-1,TGTGCCTTCCTCCGGGACAGGGTGTTACCTGAAGCTTTCTTT,CAFLRDRVLPEAFF
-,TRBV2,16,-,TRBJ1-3,TGTGCCAGCAGTCCAGGGCTCACGAGCTCTGGAAACACCATATATTTT,CASSPGLTSSGNTIYF
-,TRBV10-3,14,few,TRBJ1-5,TGTGCCATCAGTGAGTCGACAGGACGGCAGCCCCAGCATTTT,CAISESTGRQPQHF
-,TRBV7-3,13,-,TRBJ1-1,TGTGCCAGCAGCTCGGACAGAAACACTGAAGCTTTCTTT,CASSSDRNTEAFF
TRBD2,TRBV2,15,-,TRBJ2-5,TGTGCCAGCAGTGGGTACGGGGGGGGCGAGGAGACCCAGTACTTC,CASSGYGGGEETQYF
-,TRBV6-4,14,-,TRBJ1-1,TGTGCCAGCAGGGATACAGATTTGAACACTGAAGCTTTCTTT,CASRDTDLNTEAFF
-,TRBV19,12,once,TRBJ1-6,TGTGCCAGTAGCACAGGGAAGTCACCCCTCCACTTT,CASSTGKSPLHF
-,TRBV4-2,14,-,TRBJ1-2,TGTGCCAGCAGCCAGACACAAGCTAACTATGGCTACACCTTC,CASSQTQANYGYTF
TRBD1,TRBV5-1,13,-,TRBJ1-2,TGCGCCAGCAGCACGCGGACAGGGCTTGGCTACACCTTC,CASSTRTGLGYTF
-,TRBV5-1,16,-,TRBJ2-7,TGCGCCACCGCGGAAAGCTTACGGACAGACTCCTACGAGCAGTACTTC,CATAESLRTDSYEQYF
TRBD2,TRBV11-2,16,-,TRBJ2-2,TGTGCCAGCAGCCCTATTAGCGGGGGAGACACCGGGGAGCTGTTTTTT,CASSPISGGDTGELFF
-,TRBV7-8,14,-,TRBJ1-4,TGTGCCAGCAGCTTAGATCCGGGAGATGAAAAACTGTTTTTT,CASSLDPGDEKLFF
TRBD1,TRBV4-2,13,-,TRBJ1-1,TGTGCCAGCAGCCCAGACAGGGGAGCTGAAGCTTTCTTT,CASSPDRGAEAFF
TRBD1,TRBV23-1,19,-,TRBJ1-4,TGCGCCAGCAGGAAGGGACAGGTCTTTCCCCCCAGGGGGGATGAAAAACTGTTTTTT,CASRKGQVFPPRGDEKLFF
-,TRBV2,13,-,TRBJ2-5,TGTGCCAGCAGTGACAGGGGATGGGAGACCCAGTACTTC,CASSDRGWETQYF
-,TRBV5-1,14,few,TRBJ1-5,TGCGCCAGCAGTCAATCGGGGGTAGATCAGCCCCAGCATTTT,CASSQSGVDQPQHF
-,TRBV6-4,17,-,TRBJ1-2,TGTGCCAGGCACTATTTCCTTTTTCCGGGAAAGGACTATGGCTACACCTTC,CARHYFLFPGKDYGYTF
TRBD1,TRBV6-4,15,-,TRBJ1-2,TGTGCCAGCAGTACAGGGGACGCTAATTCCTATGGCTACACCTTC,CASSTGDANSYGYTF
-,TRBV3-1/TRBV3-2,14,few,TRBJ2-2,TGTGCCAGCAAAAAACACAGGGACACCGGGGAGCTGTTTTTT,CASKKHRDTGELFF
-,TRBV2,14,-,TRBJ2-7,TGTGCCAGCAGTGATCCAGGGGCCTTCTACGAGCAGTACTTC,CASSDPGAFYEQYF
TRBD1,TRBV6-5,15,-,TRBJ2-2,TGTGCCAGCAGGACAGGGGGCGGTGGTACCGGGGAGCTGTTTTTT,CASRTGGGGTGELFF
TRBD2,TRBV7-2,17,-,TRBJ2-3,TGTGCCAGCAGCTTAGCGCCGGGACTAGCGTTGTCAGATACGCAGTATTTT,CASSLAPGLALSDTQYF
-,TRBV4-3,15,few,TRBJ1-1,TGCGCCAGCAGCCAGGAATCGGGGGAACCGACTGAAGCTTTCTTT,CASSQESGEPTEAFF
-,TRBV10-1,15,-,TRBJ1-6,TGCGCCGGGGGACGGACAGTGGGGCGGAATTCACCCCTCCACTTT,CAGGRTVGRNSPLHF
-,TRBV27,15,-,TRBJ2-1,TGTGCCAGCGAGGGACTCGGCATCTCCTACAATGAGCAGTTCTTC,CASEGLGISYNEQFF
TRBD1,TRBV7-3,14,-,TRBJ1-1,TGTGCCAGCAGCTTAGGGACAGCGAACACTGAAGCTTTCTTT,CASSLGTANTEAFF
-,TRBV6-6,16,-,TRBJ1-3,TGTGCCAGCAGTTACTCGAGACCTGGACAGAGGAACACCATATATTTT,CASSYSRPGQRNTIYF
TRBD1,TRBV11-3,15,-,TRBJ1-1,TGTGCCAGCAGCTTAGCCGGACAGGGCGGCACTGAAGCTTTCTTT,CASSLAGQGGTEAFF
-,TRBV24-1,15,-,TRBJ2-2,TGTGCCACCAGTGAGGTCCAGGGGAACACCGGGGAGCTGTTTTTT,CATSEVQGNTGELFF
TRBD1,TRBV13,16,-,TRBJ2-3,TGTGCCAGCAGTTACAGGGGGAATCCTAGCACAGATACGCAGTATTTT,CASSYRGNPSTDTQYF
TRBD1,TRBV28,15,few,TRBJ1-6,TGTGCCAGTTACAGGGACAGCTCCTATAATTCACCCCTCCACTTT,CASYRDSSYNSPLHF
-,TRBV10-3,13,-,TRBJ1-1,TGTGCCATCAGTGAGTCGACAAGCCCTGAAGCTTTCTTT,CAISESTSPEAFF
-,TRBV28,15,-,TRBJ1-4,TGTGCCAGCAGTTTACGGGAGATATGGGCCTCTTCTCTGTTTTTT,CASSLREIWASSLFF
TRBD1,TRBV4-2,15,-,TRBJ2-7,TGTGCCAGCAGCCAGCAGACAGGGGGCGAATACGAGCAGTACTTC,CASSQQTGGEYEQYF
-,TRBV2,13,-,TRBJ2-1,TGTGCCAGTGGGGGCCAGGGTTACAATGAGCAGTTCTTC,CASGGQGYNEQFF
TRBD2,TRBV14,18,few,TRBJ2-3,TGTGCCAGCAGCCAAGTGGGGCGGGGGAGCCGGATAACAGATACGCAGTATTTT,CASSQVGRGSRITDTQYF
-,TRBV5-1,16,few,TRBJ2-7,TGCGCCAGCAGCTTGGGCATCCCCGGGGTCCGGGTCGAGCAGTACTTC,CASSLGIPGVRVEQYF
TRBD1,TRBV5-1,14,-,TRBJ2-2,TGCGCCCCCGCCGGGGACAGAGACACCGGGGAGCTGTTTTTT,CAPAGDRDTGELFF
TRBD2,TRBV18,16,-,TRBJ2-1,TGTGCCAGCTCACCACCGGGACTAGCGGGGGGCGATGAGCAGTTCTTC,CASSPPGLAGGDEQFF
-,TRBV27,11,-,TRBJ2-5,TGTGCGACGCGCGGGTGGGAGACCCAGTACTTC,CATRGWETQYF
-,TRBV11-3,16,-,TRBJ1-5,TGTGCCAGCTGGCTGGAGGGGTGGGTGGCAAATCAGCCCCAGCATTTT,CASWLEGWVANQPQHF
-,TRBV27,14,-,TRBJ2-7,TGTGCCAGCAGTGGGGCGGGACCGCGCTACGAGCAGTACTTC,CASSGAGPRYEQYF
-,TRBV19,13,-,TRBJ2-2,TGTGCCAGTAGCCGACAGAGCACCGGGGAGCTGTTTTTT,CASSRQSTGELFF
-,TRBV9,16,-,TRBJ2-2,TGTGCCAGCAGTGCGGAGGGTCGGGTTATCTCCGGGGAGCTGTTTTTT,CASSAEGRVISGELFF
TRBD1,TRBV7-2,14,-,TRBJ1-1,TGTGCCAGCAGCAGGGACAGGGGAGGAACTGAAGCTTTCTTT,CASSRDRGGTEAFF
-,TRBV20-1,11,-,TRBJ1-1,TGCAGTGCTGGAAGGGAGGCTGAAGCTTTCTTT,CSAGREAEAFF
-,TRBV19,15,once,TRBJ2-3,TGTGCCAGTAGTCGCACTAGTCGGCGCACAGATACGCAGTATTTT,CASSRTSRRTDTQYF
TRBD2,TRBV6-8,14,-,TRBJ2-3,TGTGCCAGGGACCCGGGACTAGTTCCTGATACGCAGTATTTT,CARDPGLVPDTQYF
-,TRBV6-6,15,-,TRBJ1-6,TGTGCCAGCAGCACCGCAGGGTTTTCTAATTCACCCCTCCACTTT,CASSTAGFSNSPLHF
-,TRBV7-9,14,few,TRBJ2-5,TGTGCCAGCAATGGAGATGAGGGTAGGGAGACCCAGTACTTC,CASNGDEGRETQYF